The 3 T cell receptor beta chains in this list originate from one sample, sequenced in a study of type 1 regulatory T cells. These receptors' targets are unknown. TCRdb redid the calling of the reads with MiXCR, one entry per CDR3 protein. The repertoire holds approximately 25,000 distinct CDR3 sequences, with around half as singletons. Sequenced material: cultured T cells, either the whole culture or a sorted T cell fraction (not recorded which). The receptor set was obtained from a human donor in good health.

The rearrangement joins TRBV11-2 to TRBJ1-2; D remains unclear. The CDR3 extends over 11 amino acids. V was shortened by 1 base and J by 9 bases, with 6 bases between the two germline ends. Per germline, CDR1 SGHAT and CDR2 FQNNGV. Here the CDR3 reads CASSLGHSYTF. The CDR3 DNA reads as TGTGCCAGCAGCTTAGGCCATAGCTACACCTTC.

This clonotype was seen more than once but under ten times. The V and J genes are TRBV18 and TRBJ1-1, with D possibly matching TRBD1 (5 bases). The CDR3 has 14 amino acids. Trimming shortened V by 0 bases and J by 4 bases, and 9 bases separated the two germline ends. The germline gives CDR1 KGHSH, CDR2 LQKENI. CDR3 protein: CASSPPNRLTEAFF. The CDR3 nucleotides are TGTGCCAGCTCACCACCAAACAGGCTCACTGAAGCTTTCTTT.

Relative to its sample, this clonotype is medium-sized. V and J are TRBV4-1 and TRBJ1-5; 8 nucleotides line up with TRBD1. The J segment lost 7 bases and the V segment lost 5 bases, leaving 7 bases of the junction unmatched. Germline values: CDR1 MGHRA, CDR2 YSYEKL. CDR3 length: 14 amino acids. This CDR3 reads CASSWTGPGQPQHF. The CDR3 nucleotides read TGCGCCAGCAGCTGGACAGGGCCCGGGCAGCCCCAGCATTTT.